Following are 6 T cell receptor beta chains from one sample sequenced in a study of cytotoxic CD8 clonotypes in ibrutinib-treated CLL. Produced via immunoSEQ multiplex PCR; TCRdb's table is partial and in-frame only. This table holds 52,000 or so clones, roughly 54% found once. The sample was PBMCs, taken at disease progression, from a patient treated with ibrutinib. The receptors were sampled from a human donor with chronic lymphocytic leukemia.

This chain connects TRBV7-9 to TRBJ2-7, with D uncertain. V was clipped by 1 base and J by 2 bases, with 18 bases between them. CDR3 size: 17 residues. Germline loops: CDR1 SEHNR, CDR2 FQNEAQ (reference sequence). CDR3: CASSLGSRNPAPYEQYF. Written as DNA, the CDR3 is TGTGCCAGCAGCTTAGGGTCCAGGAATCCAGCCCCCTACGAGCAGTACTTC.

The rearrangement joins TRBV7-2 to TRBJ2-7; TRBD1 is a possible D gene (7 bases). Germline V gene sequence: CDR1 SGHTA, CDR2 FQGNSA. The V end lost 6 bases, the J end lost 3 bases, and 15 bases lay between the germline ends. This CDR3 contains 14 residues. The chain's CDR3 is CASSRAGQSYEQYF. The CDR3 coding sequence is TGTGCCAGCAGTCGTGCGGGACAGAGCTACGAGCAGTACTTC.

This clone has more than one count but fewer than ten. The chain couples TRBV27 to TRBJ2-3, with a possible D match to TRBD2 (6 bases). Trimming cost V 8 bases and J 0 bases, with 12 bases left between them. The germline V gene encodes CDR1 MNHEY and CDR2 SMNVEV (reference sequence). This CDR3 has 14 residues. The CDR3 DNA reads as TGTGCCAGCCATAGAAGCGGGAGCACAGATACGCAGTATTTT. Translating it yields CASHRSGSTDTQYF.

This clone was picked up a small number of times. The chain couples TRBV27 to TRBJ1-1; TRBD1 matches at 7 bases. Germline V gene sequence: CDR1 MNHEY, CDR2 SMNVEV (reference sequence). This CDR3 comprises 15 residues. J lost 1 base, V lost 7 bases, and 9 bases had no gene match. The CDR3: CASTSAGTENTEAFF. Here the CDR3 DNA reads TGTGCCAGCACTTCCGCCGGGACAGAGAACACTGAAGCTTTCTTT.

The J gene is TRBJ2-4, the V gene TRBV6-1; the D is unclear. Trimming cost V 4 bases and J 0 bases, with 16 bases left between them. Germline CDR1 reads MNHNS; CDR2 reads SASEGT. The CDR3 is made up of 17 amino acids. This chain's CDR3 is CASSGVQGALAKNIQYF. The CDR3 DNA sequence: TGTGCCAGCAGTGGGGTTCAAGGCGCTCTAGCCAAAAACATTCAGTACTTC.

The chain combines TRBV6-1 with TRBJ1-4, with 7 bases that match TRBD1. The CDR3 extends over 14 amino acids. From germline, CDR1 is MNHNS and CDR2 SASEGT. J was trimmed by 8 bases and V by 3 bases; bases with no gene match: 6. Written as DNA, the CDR3 is TGTGCCAGCAGTGATGACAGGGCGTGGGAAAAACTGTTTTTT. Protein product: CASSDDRAWEKLFF.